This T cell receptor (beta chain) was observed in a study of shared clonotypes between healthy human individuals. Turning to the study itself: Samples came from two female and a few male donors aged 18 to 49. Study results and limitations: Researchers found naive subsets generally carried larger estimated richness than memory subsets. Clonotype sharing across a few donors was observed for around 4.8% of naive CD4 clonotypes. Blood alone was sampled, and tissue repertoires likely differ.

Points on this clone: Its antigen is currently unknown.

Libraries were prepared by immunoSEQ multiplex PCR; TCRdb keeps only in-frame clonotypes and omits some of them. The table has around 640,000 clones, around 96% seen once; the top ten hold 0.095% to 0.13%. Unmatched junction bases numbered 7, after V lost 4 bases and J lost 2 bases. Germline lookup yields CDR1 SGHRS and CDR2 YFSETQ. The CDR3 runs to 16 residues. The naive CD8 population came from CD45RO-negative cells selected for CCR7, without terminally differentiated effector memory CD45RA+ cells. The gene calls are TRBV5-1 and TRBJ2-1, with 9 positions matching TRBD1. Material for sequencing was naive CD8+ T cells sorted from blood. The TCR sequence derives from a woman in her 30s in good health. The CDR3 DNA is TGCGCCAGCAGCCCCCGAAGGGACAGGGCCTACAATGAGCAGTTCTTC. It translates to CASSPRRDRAYNEQFF. Together with reference TRBV5-1 and TRBJ2-1, the CDR3 gives the full variable domain: KAGVTQTPRYLIKTRGQQVTLSCSPISGHRSVSWYQQTPGQGLQFLFEYFSETQRNKGNFPGRFSGRQFSNSRSEMNVSTLELGDSALYLCASSPRRDRAYNEQFFGPGTRLTVL.